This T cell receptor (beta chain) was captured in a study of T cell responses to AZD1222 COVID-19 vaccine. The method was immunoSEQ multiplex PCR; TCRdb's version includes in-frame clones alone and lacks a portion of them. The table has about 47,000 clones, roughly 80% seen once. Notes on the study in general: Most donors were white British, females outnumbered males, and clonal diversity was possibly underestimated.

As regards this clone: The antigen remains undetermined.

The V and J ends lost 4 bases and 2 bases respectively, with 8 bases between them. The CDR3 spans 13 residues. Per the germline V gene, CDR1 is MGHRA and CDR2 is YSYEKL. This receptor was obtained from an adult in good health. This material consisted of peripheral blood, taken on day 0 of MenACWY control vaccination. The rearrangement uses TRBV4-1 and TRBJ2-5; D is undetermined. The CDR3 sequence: CASSRNGQETQYF. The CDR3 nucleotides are TGCGCCAGCAGCCGGAACGGTCAAGAGACCCAGTACTTC.